This TCR beta chain is drawn from a study of vaccination and CD4 T cells after COVID-19. Treatment defined: roughly 10-day PBMC culture with coronavirus spike peptide pools or control peptides (ViraFEST assay). V lost 3 bases and J lost 5, with 16 bases in between. Germline CDR1 reads MNHEY; CDR2 reads SMNVEV (reference sequence). The CDR3 spans 15 residues. Cultured CD4+ T-cell DNA underwent Oncomine TCR Beta short-read sequencing. Extraction of genomic DNA was performed on cultured CD4+ T cells. TCRdb reanalysed the PCR reads using MiXCR and keeps one entry per CDR3 protein. The sample carries about 20,000 distinct CDR3 sequences, about three fifths recorded once. As concerns this clonotype: As yet, its antigen is unknown.

This chain joins TRBV27 and TRBJ2-5, with D perhaps TRBD1 (5 bases). The sequence was obtained from a human donor who had recovered from COVID-19. Sample: CD4+ T cells from blood, cultured in vitro. The CDR3 reads CASSLALRVGETQYF. In DNA form, the CDR3 reads TGTGCCAGCAGTTTGGCCCTCAGGGTCGGGGAGACCCAGTACTTC.